This T cell receptor beta chain was captured in a study of blood T cell repertoires in COVID-19. As for the study in general: PBMCs, B-cell-depleted T cells, or T cells were the source of the cDNA or gDNA that made up the material.

As handled by the study authors: Estimates of nucleated cell counts were drawn from the amplification of reference gene primers. Generated by immunoSEQ multiplex PCR, the TCRdb table keeps only in-frame clones and is missing some. The DNA was the basis for D and trimming; V, J and clone size are from that table. Of about 250,000 clones listed, roughly 87% are singletons. This CDR3 region has 14 residues. Germline CDR1 and CDR2: LGHNT and FRNRAP. Losses at the gene ends were 6 bases for V and 5 bases for J; bases not matched to a gene: 8. The rearrangement uses TRBV12-5 and TRBJ2-5, with TRBD1 matching 8 bases. This clonotype was obtained from a woman in her 40s who had recovered from COVID-19. Sequenced sample: peripheral blood. The CDR3 region has the DNA TGTGCTAGTGGGCCCCAGACAGGGGTGGAGACCCAGTACTTC. Its translation is CASGPQTGVETQYF.